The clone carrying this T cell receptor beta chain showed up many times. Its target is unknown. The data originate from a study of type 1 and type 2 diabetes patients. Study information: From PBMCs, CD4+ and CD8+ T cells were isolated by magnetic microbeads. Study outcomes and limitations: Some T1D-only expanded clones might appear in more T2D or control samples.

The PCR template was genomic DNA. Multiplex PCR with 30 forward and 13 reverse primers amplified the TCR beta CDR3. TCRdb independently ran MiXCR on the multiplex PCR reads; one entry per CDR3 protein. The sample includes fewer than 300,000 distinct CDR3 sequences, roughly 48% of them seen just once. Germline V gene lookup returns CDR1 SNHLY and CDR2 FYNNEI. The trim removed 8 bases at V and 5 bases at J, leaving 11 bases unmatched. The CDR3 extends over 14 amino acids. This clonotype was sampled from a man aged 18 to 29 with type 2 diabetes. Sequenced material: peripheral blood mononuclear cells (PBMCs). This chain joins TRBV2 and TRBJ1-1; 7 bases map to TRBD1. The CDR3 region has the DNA TGTGCCAGCGGATTACGAGGGGGCTGGACTGAAGCTTTCTTT. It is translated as CASGLRGGWTEAFF.